Below are 23 T cell receptor beta chains sequenced from a single sample in a study of T-cell memory formation after mild COVID-19. One entry per CDR3 protein, called by TCRdb with MiXCR from the 5' RACE reads. This sample carries approximately 500,000 distinct CDR3 sequences, about 23% of them seen once, and the ten largest clones take about an eighth. The sequenced sample was PBMCs or a T cell subset sorted from them (not recorded which). Source of these receptors: an adult woman who had mild COVID-19 (a few samples of this study predate the infection). Cell type and time point are not known.

V usage is TRBV7-3 and J usage is TRBJ2-3, with 8 bases matching TRBD2. The V and J ends lost 7 bases and 1 base, in that order; junction bases with no gene match: 7. This CDR3 comprises 15 residues. The germline CDR1 and CDR2 sequences are SGHTA and FQGTGA. CDR3: CASTLSGLGTDTQYF. CDR3 nucleotides: TGTGCCAGCACCCTATCGGGACTAGGCACAGATACGCAGTATTTT.

This clonotype was counted a single time. The chain employs TRBV19 and TRBJ2-1, with a tentative D call TRBD1 (5 bases). Germline loops: CDR1 LNHDA, CDR2 SQIVND (reference sequence). Trimming took off 5 bases at V and 0 bases at J, with 14 bases between the two ends. This CDR3 region has 16 residues. The CDR3 region has the DNA TGTGCCAGTAGTTCCTCTGGGGCTAACTCCTACAATGAGCAGTTCTTC. This codes for CASSSSGANSYNEQFF.

The chain uses TRBV6-6 and TRBJ2-5, with TRBD2 as a possible D gene (6 bases). V was pared by 2 bases and J by 2 bases, with 24 bases between. Per the germline V gene, CDR1 is MNHNY and CDR2 is SVGAGI (reference sequence). The CDR3 is 19 residues long. CDR3 bases: TGTGCCAGCAGTTACAAGGTCAGGTGGGCGTCGGGGGAACAAGAGACCCAGTACTTC. Translation gives CASSYKVRWASGEQETQYF.

This clonotype was observed a handful of times. The chain has TRBV11-3 and TRBJ2-7; weak D call: TRBD2 (6 bases). V lost 3 bases and J 2 bases, leaving 11 bases between the germline ends. Germline V CDR1 and CDR2: SGHNT, YENEEA. CDR3 length equals 14 residues. CDR3 protein: CASSLGGETYEQYF. For the CDR3, the DNA is TGTGCCAGCAGCTTGGGCGGGGAAACCTACGAGCAGTACTTC.

This clonotype was counted between two and nine times. CDR3 DNA sequence: TGCAGTGCTAGACCTAGCGGGGGCGGTTACGAGCAGTACTTC. It is translated as CSARPSGGGYEQYF. V is TRBV20-1 and J is TRBJ2-7; 10 positions agree with TRBD2. The germline V gene has CDR1 DFQATT and CDR2 SNEGSKA (reference sequence). The V gene end was trimmed by 2 bases and the J gene end by 4 bases; junction bases not matched to a gene: 5. The CDR3 is 14 amino acids.

The chain couples TRBV24-1 to TRBJ2-3; TRBD1 matches 7 bases. The CDR3 spans 17 residues. Germline lookup yields CDR1 KGHDR and CDR2 SFDVKD. J was trimmed by 2 bases and V by 5 bases; bases with no gene match: 12. The CDR3 DNA reads TGTGCCACCAGTGCCCATAGGGACAGCCAACTCACAGATACGCAGTATTTT. It specifies CATSAHRDSQLTDTQYF.

This clonotype was counted only a few times. This chain connects TRBV11-2 to TRBJ2-7; 8 bases map to TRBD1. Germline-derived CDR1 and CDR2 are SGHAT and FQNNGV. The CDR3 is 17 residues long. Trimming removed 1 base from V and 2 bases from J; junction bases left unmatched: 10. The CDR3 is CASSLVGLTGVPYEQYF. CDR3 nucleotide sequence: TGTGCCAGCAGCTTAGTGGGACTGACAGGGGTCCCCTACGAGCAGTACTTC. Filled out from reference TRBV11-2 and TRBJ2-7, the complete variable domain reads EAGVAQSPRYKIIEKRQSVAFWCNPISGHATLYWYQQILGQGPKLLIQFQNNGVVDDSQLPKDRFSAERLKGVDSTLKIQPAKLEDSAVYLCASSLVGLTGVPYEQYFGPGTRLTVT.

The chain couples TRBV21-1 to TRBJ2-5; the table assigns TRBD1, which was not confirmed against the DNA. TRBV21-1 is described as a pseudogene. The CDR3 length is 16 residues. In nucleotides, the CDR3 is TGTGCCAGCAGCAAAGAGGGGCAGGGGGGACAAGAGACCCAGTACTTC. It codes for CASSKEGQGGQETQYF.

V and J are TRBV30 and TRBJ2-5, with D perhaps TRBD2 (5 bases). Looked up from germline, CDR1 is GTSNPN and CDR2 is SVGIG (reference sequence). V was shortened by 5 bases and J by 2 bases, with 12 bases between the two germline ends. CDR3 size: 13 residues. The DNA of the CDR3 is TGTGCCTGGGCGGACGGGATTCAAGAGACCCAGTACTTC. It specifies CAWADGIQETQYF.

V gene TRBV2 combines with J gene TRBJ1-3; D is ambiguous. Germline V lookup: CDR1 SNHLY, CDR2 FYNNEI. The length of the CDR3 is 14 residues. The V and J ends lost 6 bases and 1 base respectively, with 10 bases between them. The CDR3 DNA reads TGTGCCAGCAGAGGTCAGATTTCTGGAAACACCATATATTTT. Translation: CASRGQISGNTIYF.

V is TRBV7-8 and J is TRBJ2-5, with 12 nucleotides matching TRBD2. After removal of 3 bases from V and 1 base from J, the junction contained 3 bases not matched to a gene. Germline CDR1 SGHVS, CDR2 FQNEAQ. There are 16 residues in the CDR3. The CDR3 sequence is CASSLGLAGPQETQYF. The CDR3 DNA reads TGTGCCAGCAGCTTGGGACTAGCGGGCCCCCAAGAGACCCAGTACTTC.

The chain combines TRBV9 with TRBJ2-7; TRBD2 matches at 8 bases. The germline V gene has CDR1 SGDLS and CDR2 YYNGEE. Trimming took 4 bases from V and 1 from J; bases not matched to a gene: 7. This CDR3 has 15 residues. The CDR3 sequence is CASSLGGERSYEQYF. The CDR3 nucleotides are TGTGCCAGCAGCCTCGGGGGGGAGCGGTCCTACGAGCAGTACTTC.

V gene TRBV18 combines with J gene TRBJ2-7; D possibly corresponds to TRBD1 (6 bases). The CDR3 is made up of 14 amino acids. The germline V and J ends were trimmed by 5 bases and 3 bases, with 14 bases remaining between them. Germline V gene sequence: CDR1 KGHSH, CDR2 LQKENI. CDR3 protein: CASSSRQESYEQYF. The CDR3 DNA reads as TGTGCCAGCTCATCCAGACAGGAGAGCTACGAGCAGTACTTC.

This clonotype has only a few counts. The chain has TRBV11-3 and TRBJ2-3, with D possibly TRBD1 on 5 matching bases. With 3 bases removed from V and 4 bases from J, the gap between germline ends came to 8 bases. Germline V gives CDR1 SGHNT, CDR2 YENEEA. There are 13 residues in the CDR3. This chain's CDR3 is CASSFQGPDTQYF. Here the CDR3 DNA reads TGTGCCAGCAGCTTCCAGGGCCCAGATACGCAGTATTTT.

This rearrangement joins TRBV7-6 to TRBJ2-1; no firm D call. CDR3 size: 15 residues. Trimming removed 3 bases at V and 2 bases at J, with 11 bases between. The V gene's germline CDR1 is SGHVS and CDR2 FNYEAQ. The DNA for the CDR3 is TGTGCCAGCAGCTTTGGTGGAGCCACCTACAATGAGCAGTTCTTC. Protein product: CASSFGGATYNEQFF. The full variable domain, its missing parts supplied by reference TRBV7-6 and TRBJ2-1, is GAGVSQSPRYKVTKRGQDVALRCDPISGHVSLYWYRQALGQGPEFLTYFNYEAQQDKSGLPNDRFSAERPEGSISTLTIQRTEQRDSAMYRCASSFGGATYNEQFFGPGTRLTVL.

The chain has TRBV4-3 and TRBJ2-2; D possibly corresponds to TRBD1 (5 bases). The V gene's germline CDR1 is LGHNA and CDR2 YSLEER. The CDR3 extends over 15 amino acids. V dropped 2 bases and J dropped 7 bases, with 14 bases sitting between them. CDR3 amino acids: CASSQWTPQDGELFF. The CDR3 DNA sequence: TGCGCCAGCAGCCAATGGACACCCCAAGACGGGGAGCTGTTTTTT.

V is TRBV30 and J is TRBJ2-1, with TRBD2 matching over 7 bases. Germline-derived CDR1 and CDR2 are GTSNPN and SVGIG (reference sequence). The CDR3 extends over 12 amino acids. V was pared by 4 bases and J by 7 bases, with 4 bases of the junction left unmatched. The CDR3 sequence: CAWTPGGNEQFF. The CDR3 DNA reads TGTGCCTGGACGCCGGGGGGTAATGAGCAGTTCTTC.

Many counts were recorded for this clonotype. V gene TRBV20-1 combines with J gene TRBJ2-2, with D possibly matching TRBD2 (5 bases). Trimming took 0 bases from V and 5 from J, leaving 13 bases between them. From germline, CDR1 is DFQATT and CDR2 SNEGSKA (reference sequence). The CDR3 is 15 residues long. DNA for the CDR3: TGCAGTGCTAGAGATGGTGGCCGGGGAACCGGGGAGCTGTTTTTT. Protein sequence: CSARDGGRGTGELFF.

This chain uses TRBV7-9 with TRBJ1-6; 8 bases are a match to TRBD1. This CDR3 spans 14 amino acids. CDR1 and CDR2 (germline): SEHNR, FQNEAQ (reference sequence). With 5 bases clipped from V and 10 bases from J, the junction kept 7 bases outside the gene matches. Written as DNA, the CDR3 is TGTGCCAGCAGCACCCAGGGGGCTTCGTCACCCCTCCACTTT. It codes for CASSTQGASSPLHF. Combining the CDR3 with reference TRBV7-9 and TRBJ1-6 gives the whole variable domain DTGVSQNPRHKITKRGQNVTFRCDPISEHNRLYWYRQTLGQGPEFLTYFQNEAQLEKSRLLSDRFSAERPKGSFSTLEIQRTEQGDSAMYLCASSTQGASSPLHFGNGTRLTVT.

This chain links TRBV5-4 with TRBJ2-1; D is uncertain. CDR3 size: 16 residues. CDR1 and CDR2 (germline): SGHNT, YYREEE (reference sequence). The ends were cut back, 4 bases at V and 9 bases at J, with 23 bases in the middle. DNA for the CDR3: TGTGCCAGCAGCCCCCGCGGCGGTCATGAATTTACTGAGCAGTTCTTC. This codes for CASSPRGGHEFTEQFF.

This clonotype was observed a handful of times. The V and J genes are TRBV3-1 and TRBJ2-7, with 9 nucleotides matching TRBD2. Looked up from germline, CDR1 is LGHDT and CDR2 is YNNKEL (reference sequence). Unmatched junction bases numbered 5, after V lost 4 bases and J lost 4 bases. The CDR3 is 14 amino acids. The CDR3 region has the DNA TGTGCCAGCAGCCCACTAAGCGGGGGGTACGAGCAGTACTTC. Encoded protein: CASSPLSGGYEQYF.

The sample holds many counts of this clonotype. This chain joins TRBV7-9 and TRBJ2-2, with TRBD1 matching 8 bases. From germline, CDR1 is SEHNR and CDR2 FQNEAQ (reference sequence). This CDR3 has 14 residues. The ends lost 3 bases at V and 5 bases at J; junction bases unmatched: 2. The CDR3 spells CASSLDRATGELFF. The CDR3 bases are TGTGCCAGCAGCTTGGACAGGGCAACCGGGGAGCTGTTTTTT.

The V gene is TRBV4-1, the J gene TRBJ1-4; D gene ambiguous. V gave up 1 base and J gave up 0 bases, with 6 bases separating them. Germline CDR1 is MGHRA and CDR2 is YSYEKL. CDR3 length: 15 residues. CDR3 amino acids: CASSQGGATNEKLFF. The CDR3, as DNA: TGCGCCAGCAGCCAAGGTGGGGCAACTAATGAAAAACTGTTTTTT.